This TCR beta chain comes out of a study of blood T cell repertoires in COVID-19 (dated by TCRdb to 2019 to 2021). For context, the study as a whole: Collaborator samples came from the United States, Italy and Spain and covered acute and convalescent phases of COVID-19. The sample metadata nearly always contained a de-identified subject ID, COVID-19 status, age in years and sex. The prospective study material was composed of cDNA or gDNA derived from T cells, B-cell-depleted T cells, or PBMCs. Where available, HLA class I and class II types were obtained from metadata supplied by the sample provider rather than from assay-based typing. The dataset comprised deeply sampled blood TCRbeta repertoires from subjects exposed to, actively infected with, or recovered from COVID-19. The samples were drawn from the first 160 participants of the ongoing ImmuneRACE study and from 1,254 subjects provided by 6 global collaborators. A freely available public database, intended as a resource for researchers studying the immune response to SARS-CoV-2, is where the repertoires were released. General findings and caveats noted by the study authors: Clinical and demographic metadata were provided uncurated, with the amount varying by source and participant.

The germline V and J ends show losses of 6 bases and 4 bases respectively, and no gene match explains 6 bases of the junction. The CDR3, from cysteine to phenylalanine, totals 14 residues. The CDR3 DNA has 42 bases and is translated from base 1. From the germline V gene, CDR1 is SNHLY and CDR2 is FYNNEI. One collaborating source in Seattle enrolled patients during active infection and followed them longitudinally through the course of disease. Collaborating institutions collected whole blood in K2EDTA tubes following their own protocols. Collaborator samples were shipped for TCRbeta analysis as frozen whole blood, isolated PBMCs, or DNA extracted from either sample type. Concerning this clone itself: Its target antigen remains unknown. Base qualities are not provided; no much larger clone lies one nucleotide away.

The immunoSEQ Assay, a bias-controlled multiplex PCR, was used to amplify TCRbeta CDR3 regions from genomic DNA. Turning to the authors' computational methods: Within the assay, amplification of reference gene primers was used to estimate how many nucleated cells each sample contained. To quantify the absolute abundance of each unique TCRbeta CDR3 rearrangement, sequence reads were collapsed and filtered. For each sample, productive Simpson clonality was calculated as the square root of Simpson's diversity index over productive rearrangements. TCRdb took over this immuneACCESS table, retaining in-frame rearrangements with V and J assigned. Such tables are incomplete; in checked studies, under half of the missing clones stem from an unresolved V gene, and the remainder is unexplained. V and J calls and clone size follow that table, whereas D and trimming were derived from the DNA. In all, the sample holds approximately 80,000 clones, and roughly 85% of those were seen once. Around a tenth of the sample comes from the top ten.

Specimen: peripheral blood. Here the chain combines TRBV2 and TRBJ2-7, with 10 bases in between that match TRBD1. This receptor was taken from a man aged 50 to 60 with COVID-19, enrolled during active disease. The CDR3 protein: CASSRTGGRYEQYF. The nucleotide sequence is TGTGCCAGCAGCCGGACAGGGGGTAGGTACGAGCAGTACTTC.